The sequence of this T cell receptor (beta chain) was determined in a study of blood T cell repertoires in COVID-19. At the level of the study: T cells, B-cell-depleted T cells, or PBMCs supplied cDNA or gDNA.

Sequencing used immunoSEQ multiplex PCR; TCRdb keeps in-frame clones, though not all of them. The data contain fewer than 300,000 clones, 65% to 90% of them singletons. V shed 4 bases and J shed 0 bases, with 3 bases lying between them. Germline CDR1 SGHNT, CDR2 YENEEA. The CDR3 is made up of 13 amino acids. In terms of age and location, participants ranged from about 18 to 90 years and lived in about 25 US areas. J is TRBJ2-2 and V is TRBV11-3; D gene unclear. The source of this sequence is a man between 18 and 35 years old who had recovered from COVID-19. The specimen was PBMCs or T cells enriched from blood (not recorded which). CDR3 coding DNA: TGTGCCAGCAGCTCTGCGAACACCGGGGAGCTGTTTTTT. Amino acid sequence: CASSSANTGELFF. Complete variable domain (other parts from reference TRBV11-3 and TRBJ2-2): EAGVVQSPRYKIIEKKQPVAFWCNPISGHNTLYWYLQNLGQGPELLIRYENEEAVDDSQLPKDRFSAERLKGVDSTLKIQPAELGDSAVYLCASSSANTGELFFGEGSRLTVL.